Shown below are 20 T cell receptor beta chains from a single sample sequenced in a study of blood T cell repertoires in COVID-19. The assay was immunoSEQ multiplex PCR, and TCRdb's table has in-frame clones only and misses some. This table has 90,000 to 140,000 clones, more than 80% appearing once. Sample: peripheral blood. These receptors all stem from a woman in her 70s with acute or convalescent COVID-19.

This clone has more than one count but fewer than ten. This chain connects TRBV28 to TRBJ1-5, with D unclear. Germline V gene data show CDR1 as MDHEN and CDR2 as SYDVKM. The germline V and J ends were trimmed by 7 bases and 6 bases, with 13 bases remaining between them. The CDR3 has 13 residues. The CDR3 DNA is TGTGCCAGCAAGCGGGATTCGGGTCAGCCCCAGCATTTT. Translated: CASKRDSGQPQHF.

This rearrangement joins TRBV6-1 to TRBJ1-5; 9 bases align to TRBD1. From germline, CDR1 is MNHNS and CDR2 SASEGT. Losses at the gene ends were 4 bases for V and 0 bases for J; bases not matched to a gene: 10. The CDR3 is 18 residues long. In nucleotides, the CDR3 is TGTGCCAGCAGTGCCCGGGACAGGGTCCTGCATAGCAATCAGCCCCAGCATTTT. Translating gives CASSARDRVLHSNQPQHF.

A few counts support this clone. The chain couples TRBV28 to TRBJ2-7, with 8 bases lining up with TRBD1. With V trimmed by 5 bases and J by 9 bases, 15 bases remained unmatched. The CDR3 is 15 amino acids. Germline V CDR1 and CDR2: MDHEN, SYDVKM. This chain's CDR3 is CASSPPATGVLVQYF. CDR3 nucleotide sequence: TGTGCCAGCAGTCCACCCGCGACAGGGGTTCTGGTGCAGTACTTC. Looking up the rest from reference TRBV28 and TRBJ2-7 gives the full variable domain: DVKVTQSSRYLVKRTGEKVFLECVQDMDHENMFWYRQDPGLGLRLIYFSYDVKMKEKGDIPEGYSVSREKKERFSLILESASTNQTSMYLCASSPPATGVLVQYFGPGTRLTVT.

This clone was seen only a few times. The chain carries TRBV27 and TRBJ2-3, with D possibly being TRBD1 (6 bases). Trimming shortened V by 3 bases and J by 0 bases, and 10 bases separated the two germline ends. This CDR3 is built from 15 residues. Germline values: CDR1 MNHEY, CDR2 SMNVEV (reference sequence). Written as DNA, the CDR3 is TGTGCCAGCAGTTTTTACAGGGCTAGCACAGATACGCAGTATTTT. Translating it yields CASSFYRASTDTQYF.

The chain combines TRBV2 with TRBJ1-2; TRBD1 matches 9 bases. Germline loops: CDR1 SNHLY, CDR2 FYNNEI. Unmatched junction bases numbered 6, after V lost 3 bases and J lost 4 bases. The CDR3 totals 15 residues. The CDR3 bases are TGTGCCAGCAGTGACCCGACAGGGGGAAGCTATGGCTACACCTTC. It yields the protein CASSDPTGGSYGYTF.

The J gene is TRBJ2-2, the V gene TRBV10-2; 8 nucleotides agree with TRBD2. V shed 3 bases and J 4 bases; nucleotides not matched to a gene: 16. CDR1 and CDR2 (germline): WSHSY, SAAADI. The length of the CDR3 is 19 residues. The CDR3 DNA reads as TGCGCCAGCAGTGACCCCGGGGGGGGTTTGTTGTCGAGCACCGGGGAGCTGTTTTTT. This sequence encodes CASSDPGGGLLSSTGELFF.

About this clone: In the same sample, other DNA sequences code for this CDR3. The chain uses TRBV18 and TRBJ2-7; possible D gene TRBD1, 6 bases. The CDR3 sequence is 14 residues long. Germline assignment: CDR1 KGHSH and CDR2 LQKENI. V lost 6 bases and J lost 4, with 16 bases in between. The CDR3 DNA reads TGTGCCAGCTCCCCTACAGGGTCCTCGTACGAGCAGTACTTC. Translated: CASSPTGSSYEQYF.

The chain joins TRBV6-5 to TRBJ1-1; no reliable D call. The CDR3 has 14 residues. CDR1 and CDR2 (germline): MNHEY, SVGAGI. Trimming stripped 6 bases from V and 6 bases from J, with 17 bases between. DNA of the CDR3: TGTGCCAGCAGATCCGGCACTACTTGGCCTGAAGCTTTCTTT. It encodes CASRSGTTWPEAFF.

The gene calls are TRBV11-2 and TRBJ1-3, with D possibly being TRBD1 (6 bases). V lost 5 bases and J lost 0, with 11 bases in between. The CDR3 runs 15 residues. The germline V gene has CDR1 SGHAT and CDR2 FQNNGV. CDR3 loop: CASSLHRASGNTIYF. The CDR3 DNA reads as TGTGCCAGCAGCCTGCACAGGGCCTCTGGAAACACCATATATTTT.

The chain links TRBV6-5 to TRBJ2-7; 10 positions match TRBD2. Germline values: CDR1 MNHEY, CDR2 SVGAGI. Trimming cost V 7 bases and J 5 bases; bases outside gene matches: 8. The CDR3 has 14 amino acids. In DNA form, the CDR3 reads TGTGCCAGCACCCCTAGCGGGGGTTCAAACGAGCAGTACTTC. Encoded protein: CASTPSGGSNEQYF.

The chain carries TRBV4-1 and TRBJ2-5; 7 bases are a match to TRBD2. The V segment lost 1 base and the J segment 7 bases; nucleotides outside the gene matches: 27. The CDR3 spans 21 residues. The germline V gene has CDR1 MGHRA and CDR2 YSYEKL. CDR3 DNA sequence: TGCGCCAGCAGCCAAGCCCTTAGACTCAATGCGGGGGACCTCCAGGATGGGACCCAGTACTTC. This codes for CASSQALRLNAGDLQDGTQYF.

The chain links TRBV9 to TRBJ1-1, with D possibly being TRBD1 (5 bases). CDR3 length equals 14 residues. Looked up from germline, CDR1 is SGDLS and CDR2 is YYNGEE. V shed 2 bases and J shed 3 bases, with 11 bases lying between them. CDR3 nucleotide sequence: TGTGCCAGCAGCGTCTCAGGGAAGGACACTGAAGCTTTCTTT. As protein: CASSVSGKDTEAFF.

V and J are TRBV28 and TRBJ2-2, with D unclear. The CDR3 has 14 amino acids. Germline CDR1 MDHEN, CDR2 SYDVKM. Trimming cost V 2 bases and J 1 base, with 5 bases left between them. The CDR3 loop reads CASSLAGNTGELFF. In DNA form, the CDR3 reads TGTGCCAGCAGTTTAGCAGGGAACACCGGGGAGCTGTTTTTT.

The chain combines TRBV12-5 with TRBJ2-1; no firm D call. CDR3 size: 14 residues. Germline values: CDR1 LGHNT, CDR2 FRNRAP. V was shortened by 0 bases and J by 3 bases, with 6 bases between the two germline ends. Written as DNA, the CDR3 is TGTGCTAGTGGTTTGGTCCCTCTCTACAATGAGCAGTTCTTC. This translates into CASGLVPLYNEQFF.

The chain combines TRBV20-1 with TRBJ2-7, with D tentatively TRBD2 (6 bases). This CDR3 contains 11 residues. Germline lookup yields CDR1 DFQATT and CDR2 SNEGSKA (reference sequence). For the CDR3, the DNA is TGCAGCATAGCGGAGGCCTACGAGCAGTACTTC. Translating it yields CSIAEAYEQYF.

The gene calls are TRBV5-6 and TRBJ2-5, with TRBD2 matching over 9 bases. The CDR3 is 16 residues long. CDR1 is SGHDT and CDR2 is YYEEEE in the germline V gene. V was pared by 3 bases and J by 3 bases, with 9 bases of the junction left unmatched. The CDR3 coding sequence is TGTGCCAGCAGCTCCCTTGGCGGCGGGGGGGAAGAGACCCAGTACTTC. This codes for CASSSLGGGGEETQYF.

The V and J genes are TRBV19 and TRBJ2-2, with a weak D call TRBD1 (6 bases). This CDR3 spans 15 amino acids. Germline V lookup: CDR1 LNHDA, CDR2 SQIVND (reference sequence). Trimming stripped 1 base from V and 3 bases from J, with 9 bases between. The DNA for the CDR3 is TGTGCCAGTAGTATAGGAGGGGGATACACCGGGGAGCTGTTTTTT. Translating gives CASSIGGGYTGELFF.

This clone has more than one count but fewer than ten. The V call is TRBV19, the J call TRBJ2-1; the D gene is possibly TRBD1 (5 bases). This CDR3 spans 13 amino acids. Germline CDR1 is LNHDA and CDR2 is SQIVND (reference sequence). V was clipped by 5 bases and J by 10 bases, with 15 bases between them. The CDR3 loop reads CASSLSPGAEQFF. The CDR3 DNA follows: TGTGCCAGTAGTCTCTCCCCTGGGGCGGAGCAGTTCTTC.

The rearrangement joins TRBV28 to TRBJ1-3; the D gene is possibly TRBD1 (5 bases). Germline-derived CDR1 and CDR2 are MDHEN and SYDVKM. This CDR3 has 16 residues. With 4 bases removed from V and 8 bases from J, the gap between germline ends came to 21 bases. The CDR3 DNA reads as TGTGCCAGCAGTTACCCTCCAGGGCTTTCCGGTGACACCATATATTTT. This sequence encodes CASSYPPGLSGDTIYF.

This clone has just a few counts. The rearrangement links TRBV12-3 or TRBV12-4 to TRBJ2-7; no reliable D call. This CDR3 contains 11 residues. Trimming took off 5 bases at V and 3 bases at J, with 5 bases between the two ends. The CDR3 spells CASSIGYEQYF. In nucleotides, the CDR3 is TGTGCCAGCAGTATCGGCTACGAGCAGTACTTC.